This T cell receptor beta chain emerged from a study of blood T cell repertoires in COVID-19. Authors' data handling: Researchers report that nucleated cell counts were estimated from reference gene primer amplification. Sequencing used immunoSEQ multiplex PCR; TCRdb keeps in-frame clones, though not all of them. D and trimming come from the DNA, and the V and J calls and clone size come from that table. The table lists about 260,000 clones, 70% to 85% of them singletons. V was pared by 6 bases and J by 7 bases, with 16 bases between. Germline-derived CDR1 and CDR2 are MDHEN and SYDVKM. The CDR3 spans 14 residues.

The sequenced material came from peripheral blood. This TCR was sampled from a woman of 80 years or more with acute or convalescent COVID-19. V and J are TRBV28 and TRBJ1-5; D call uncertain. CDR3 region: CASRGSMSGQPQHF. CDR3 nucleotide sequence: TGTGCCAGCAGGGGATCGATGTCGGGACAGCCCCAGCATTTT.